This TCR beta chain was obtained from a study of Graves' ophthalmopathy and Graves' hyperthyroidism. TCR beta CDR3 amplification used RNA transcripts. HTBI primers were used in a first-round RT-PCR, which preceded a second-round multiplex PCR. TCRdb re-called the multiplex PCR reads through MiXCR, storing one row per CDR3 protein. This repertoire shows some 240,000 distinct CDR3 sequences, around 45% found once; its top ten account for roughly half. Under 3 months in duration, the ophthalmopathy in affected donors had moderate-to-severe activity, CAS ≥3 and NOSPECS ≥4. Study findings and constraints: A roughly 81% specificity and 85% to 90% sensitivity were achieved by a 13-signature model that separated ophthalmopathy from stable hyperthyroidism. Blood samples also showed most expanded thyroid clonotypes exceeding 0.001 frequency.

This clonotype has a handful of counts. The antigen remains undetermined. The V end lost 4 bases, the J end lost 6 bases, and 15 bases lay between the germline ends. The CDR3 has 14 residues. The sequence was obtained from an adult man with Graves' ophthalmopathy. The chain recombines TRBV12-3 or TRBV12-4 with TRBJ1-1; weak D call: TRBD1 (6 bases). Sequenced: peripheral blood. As DNA, the CDR3 is TGTGCCAGCAGTTCCGCAGGGGAGAGCGCTGAAGCTTTCTTT. Amino acid sequence: CASSSAGESAEAFF.